A single sample gave rise to the 29 T cell receptor beta chains below, sequenced in a study of blood T cell repertoires in COVID-19. Some clones are missing from TCRdb's copy, which holds only in-frame ones; the method was immunoSEQ multiplex PCR. The sample has 230,000 or so clones; 89% are singletons. What was sequenced was peripheral blood. The receptor set was obtained from a woman in her 40s who had recovered from COVID-19.

The genes are TRBV7-2 and TRBJ2-7; 8 bases agree with TRBD2. CDR3 length: 15 amino acids. From germline, CDR1 is SGHTA and CDR2 FQGNSA. The V gene end was trimmed by 6 bases and the J gene end by 9 bases; junction bases not matched to a gene: 16. CDR3 nucleotides: TGTGCCAGCAGTTCCGGGACTAGTGGGGTTTCAGTGCAGTACGTC. Amino acids: CASSSGTSGVSVQYV.

The chain links TRBV28 to TRBJ1-4, with TRBD1 as a possible D gene (6 bases). V lost 5 bases and J 8 bases, leaving 18 bases between the germline ends. This CDR3 contains 15 residues. Germline V CDR1 and CDR2: MDHEN, SYDVKM. The CDR3 spells CASSLNLGAWEKLFF. CDR3 DNA sequence: TGTGCCAGCAGTCTAAATCTGGGGGCTTGGGAAAAACTGTTTTTT.

This chain joins TRBV3-1 (or the pseudogene TRBV3-2) and TRBJ2-5, with D uncertain. CDR3 length: 12 amino acids. V was clipped by 0 bases and J by 5 bases, with 4 bases between them. Germline CDR1 reads LGHDT; CDR2 reads YNNKEL (reference sequence). For the CDR3, the DNA is TGTGCCAGCAGCCAAGAACGGGAGACCCAGTACTTC. This sequence encodes CASSQERETQYF.

The chain employs TRBV19 and TRBJ1-1, with 10 positions matching TRBD1. Per germline, CDR1 LNHDA and CDR2 SQIVND (reference sequence). V lost 7 bases and J lost 3; bases outside the gene matches: 8. There are 15 residues in the CDR3. The CDR3: CASTPSDRGYTEAFF. In nucleotides, the CDR3 is TGTGCCAGTACCCCCTCGGACAGGGGGTACACTGAAGCTTTCTTT. Using reference TRBV19 and TRBJ1-1 for the parts outside the CDR3, the full variable domain is DGGITQSPKYLFRKEGQNVTLSCEQNLNHDAMYWYRQDPGQGLRLIYYSQIVNDFQKGDIAEGYSVSREKKESFPLTVTSAQKNPTAFYLCASTPSDRGYTEAFFGQGTRLTVV.

The chain employs TRBV18 and TRBJ1-6; perhaps TRBD1 as D (5 bases). Trimming shortened V by 1 base and J by 0 bases, and 16 bases separated the two germline ends. Germline assignment: CDR1 KGHSH and CDR2 LQKENI. This CDR3 is 19 amino acids long. DNA for the CDR3: TGTGCCAGCTCACCACTCCCTTTGGGGGGGAGCTCCTATAATTCACCCCTCCACTTT. Its protein is CASSPLPLGGSSYNSPLHF.

The chain carries TRBV7-6 and TRBJ2-3; TRBD2 aligns across 8 bases. After removal of 5 bases from V and 0 bases from J, the junction contained 7 bases not matched to a gene. CDR1 is SGHVS, CDR2 FNYEAQ, per germline. The CDR3 is 16 amino acids. CDR3: CASSTRLATSTDTQYF. The CDR3 region has the DNA TGTGCCAGCAGCACTAGACTAGCGACTAGCACAGATACGCAGTATTTT. Together with reference TRBV7-6 and TRBJ2-3, the CDR3 gives the full variable domain: GAGVSQSPRYKVTKRGQDVALRCDPISGHVSLYWYRQALGQGPEFLTYFNYEAQQDKSGLPNDRFSAERPEGSISTLTIQRTEQRDSAMYRCASSTRLATSTDTQYFGPGTRLTVL.

The genes are TRBV11-2 and TRBJ1-2; 12 bases agree with TRBD1. Germline V gene data show CDR1 as SGHAT and CDR2 as FQNNGV. The CDR3 extends over 15 amino acids. J was trimmed by 8 bases and V by 8 bases; bases with no gene match: 12. The chain's CDR3 is CASGPQGTGGYGYTF. In DNA form, the CDR3 reads TGTGCCAGCGGACCTCAAGGGACAGGGGGCTACGGCTACACCTTC.

As regards this clone: The junction departs from the called germline gene at one end, perhaps through a read error. This rearrangement joins TRBV5-4 to TRBJ2-5, with D tentatively TRBD1 (5 bases). CDR1 is SGHNT and CDR2 is YYREEE in the germline V gene (reference sequence). There are 15 residues in the CDR3. The CDR3 nucleotides are TGTGCCAGCAGCTTGTATACAGGATCGGTAGAGGCCCAGTACTTC. Protein: CASSLYTGSVEAQYF.

This chain joins TRBV4-3 and TRBJ2-7, with 11 bases that match TRBD2. J gave up 4 bases and V 1 base, and 0 bases lay outside the gene matches. The CDR3 runs 14 residues. Germline V CDR1 and CDR2: LGHNA, YSLEER. The CDR3 here is CASSQGLAGYEQYV. CDR3 coding DNA: TGCGCCAGCAGCCAAGGACTAGCGGGATACGAGCAGTACGTC.

In nucleotides, the CDR3 is TGTGCCAGCAGTCTAGCGGGATTTACCCCCTACAATGAGCAGTTCTTC. It specifies CASSLAGFTPYNEQFF. This chain uses TRBV6-2 or TRBV6-3 with TRBJ2-1; 9 bases line up with TRBD2. The CDR3 runs to 16 residues. Germline V gives CDR1 MNHEY, CDR2 SVGEGT. V gave up 5 bases and J gave up 2 bases; unmatched junction bases: 7.

This clone showed up just a few times. The chain employs TRBV10-3 and TRBJ1-1; D is uncertain. This CDR3 contains 12 residues. The V and J ends lost 3 bases and 11 bases respectively, with 13 bases between them. CDR1 is ENHRY and CDR2 is SYGVKD in the germline V gene. This CDR3 reads CAISERATEAFF. The CDR3 nucleotides read TGTGCCATCAGTGAACGAGCTACAGAGGCTTTCTTT.

This clone was detected only a few times. The gene calls are TRBV4-1 and TRBJ2-7; no reliable D call. The CDR3 runs to 15 residues. Germline V gene sequence: CDR1 MGHRA, CDR2 YSYEKL. Trimming took off 1 base at V and 0 bases at J, with 10 bases between the two ends. CDR3 DNA: TGCGCCAGCAGCCAAGGGGCAGGCGACTCCTACGAGCAGTACTTC. It yields the protein CASSQGAGDSYEQYF.

The chain combines TRBV6-2 or TRBV6-3 with TRBJ2-1, with 13 bases that match TRBD2. Trimming removed 2 bases from V and 8 bases from J; junction bases left unmatched: 9. The CDR3 runs 17 residues. Germline CDR1 is MNHEY and CDR2 is SVGEGT. The CDR3 loop is CASSYLRTSGRTYEQFF. The CDR3 DNA follows: TGTGCCAGCAGTTACCTCCGGACTAGCGGGAGAACGTATGAGCAGTTCTTC.

This clone appeared once. The chain combines TRBV18 with TRBJ2-1, with 7 nucleotides matching TRBD1. Germline CDR1 reads KGHSH; CDR2 reads LQKENI. The CDR3 runs to 12 residues. V gave up 5 bases and J gave up 9 bases; unmatched junction bases: 4. CDR3 in amino acids: CASSTDRIEQFF. The CDR3 nucleotides are TGTGCCAGCTCAACGGACAGGATTGAGCAGTTCTTC.

The gene calls are TRBV15 and TRBJ2-2; D call uncertain. Germline CDR1 is LNHNV and CDR2 is YYDKDF (reference sequence). The CDR3 loop spans 16 amino acids. The V and J ends lost 4 bases and 1 base respectively, with 13 bases between them. CDR3 DNA: TGTGCCACCAGCAAACACCCACCGGGGAACACCGGGGAGCTGTTTTTT. This sequence encodes CATSKHPPGNTGELFF. The whole variable domain, remainder taken from reference TRBV15 and TRBJ2-2, is DAMVIQNPRYQVTQFGKPVTLSCSQTLNHNVMYWYQQKSSQAPKLLFHYYDKDFNNEADTPDNFQSRRPNTSFCFLDIRSPGLGDTAMYLCATSKHPPGNTGELFFGEGSRLTVL.

This chain links TRBV27 with TRBJ2-2; 7 bases match TRBD2. The CDR3 runs 18 residues. CDR1 MNHEY and CDR2 SMNVEV come from the germline V gene (reference sequence). V shed 4 bases and J 2 bases; nucleotides not matched to a gene: 13. CDR3 DNA: TGTGCCAGCAGTTCGACCTTGGGGGGACTACCTAACACCGGGGAGCTGTTTTTT. It codes for CASSSTLGGLPNTGELFF.

The V gene is TRBV5-6, the J gene TRBJ1-6; the match to TRBD1 covers 7 bases. Germline CDR1 reads SGHDT; CDR2 reads YYEEEE. V dropped 0 bases and J dropped 10; count of bases not matched to a gene: 4. The CDR3 sequence is 14 residues long. CDR3 coding DNA: TGTGCCAGCAGCTTGGGAGGGGGCGGGTCACCCCTCCACTTT. Protein product: CASSLGGGGSPLHF.

The count of this clone is one. This rearrangement joins TRBV11-2 to TRBJ2-3; 11 nucleotides line up with TRBD2. The CDR3 extends over 15 amino acids. Germline V gene data show CDR1 as SGHAT and CDR2 as FQNNGV. The V gene end was trimmed by 8 bases and the J gene end by 0 bases; junction bases not matched to a gene: 4. This chain's CDR3 is CASSSGGSSTDTQYF. For the CDR3, the DNA is TGTGCCAGCTCTAGCGGGGGGTCGAGCACAGATACGCAGTATTTT.

The chain links TRBV6-6 to TRBJ1-1; possible D gene TRBD1, 6 bases. The CDR3 length is 16 residues. V lost 6 bases and J 0 bases, leaving 17 bases between the germline ends. Looked up from germline, CDR1 is MNHNY and CDR2 is SVGAGI (reference sequence). The CDR3 region has the DNA TGTGCCAGCAGCGCCGCGGACGGGGACATGAACACTGAAGCTTTCTTT. This translates into CASSAADGDMNTEAFF.

V gene TRBV6-6 combines with J gene TRBJ1-2, with D maybe TRBD1 (5 bases). The CDR3 contains 15 residues. Germline V CDR1 and CDR2: MNHNY, SVGAGI (reference sequence). V was pared by 5 bases and J by 3 bases, with 16 bases between. Here the CDR3 reads CASSTDSENHYGYTF. The CDR3 DNA follows: TGTGCCAGCAGTACAGACAGCGAAAACCACTATGGCTACACCTTC.

The CDR3 DNA sequence: TGTGCCAGCATCCCCCGAGCGGGGTCAAACGAGCAGTACTTC. Translating gives CASIPRAGSNEQYF. The V call is TRBV2, the J call TRBJ2-7; 7 bases match TRBD2. The CDR3 covers 14 residues. The ends lost 7 bases at V and 5 bases at J; junction bases unmatched: 11. Germline V gives CDR1 SNHLY, CDR2 FYNNEI.

The chain combines TRBV5-1 with TRBJ2-1; TRBD2 might be the D (5 bases). The CDR3 covers 19 residues. Germline-derived CDR1 and CDR2 are SGHRS and YFSETQ. V lost 3 bases and J lost 1, with 23 bases in between. CDR3 nucleotide sequence: TGCGCCAGCAGCTCCCGAGGCTCCGCGGGTGAAGGATCCTACAATGAGCAGTTCTTC. The encoded protein is CASSSRGSAGEGSYNEQFF.

The genes are TRBV27 and TRBJ1-6; D perhaps matches TRBD1 (6 bases). V gave up 5 bases and J gave up 8 bases, with 25 bases separating them. The CDR3 contains 18 residues. Germline V gene sequence: CDR1 MNHEY, CDR2 SMNVEV (reference sequence). The CDR3 protein is CASSRSSGRGTGHSPLHF. For the CDR3, the DNA is TGTGCCAGCAGTCGTTCTTCGGGCAGGGGCACCGGTCATTCACCCCTCCACTTT.

This clone was observed once. The genes are TRBV14 and TRBJ1-2; D call uncertain. Per germline, CDR1 SGHDN and CDR2 FVKESK. V lost 0 bases to trimming and J lost 2 bases, with 10 bases between them. CDR3 length: 15 amino acids. CDR3 DNA sequence: TGTGCCAGCAGCCAAGACCGGGGTCTAAACTATGGCTACACCTTC. This gives the protein CASSQDRGLNYGYTF.

This chain links TRBV1 with TRBJ2-2; the table gives TRBD1 as D, unverified against the DNA. TRBV1 is shown as a pseudogene. CDR3 size: 18 residues. The DNA of the CDR3 is TGCACCAGCAGCCAACGTGGGCGACCCTGCACGGACACCGGGGAGCTGTTTTTT. Encoded protein: CTSSQRGRPCTDTGELFF.

The chain uses TRBV2 and TRBJ2-1, with 10 positions matching TRBD1. The CDR3 consists of 19 residues. CDR1 SNHLY and CDR2 FYNNEI come from the germline V gene. The V segment lost 4 bases and the J segment 7 bases; nucleotides outside the gene matches: 19. As DNA, the CDR3 is TGTGCCAGCAGTGCATCCTATCACCTCGACAGGGGGCGCAGAAATGAGCAGTTCTTC. Translated: CASSASYHLDRGRRNEQFF.

The chain recombines TRBV19 with TRBJ1-1; 9 nucleotides align to TRBD1. The CDR3 length is 13 residues. Trimming took 10 bases from V and 0 from J; bases not matched to a gene: 3. CDR1 is LNHDA, CDR2 SQIVND, per germline (reference sequence). The CDR3 coding sequence is TGTGCCACAGACAGGGGGTTGAACACTGAAGCTTTCTTT. Translation: CATDRGLNTEAFF.

The chain combines TRBV15 with TRBJ2-7, with unresolved D. V shed 1 base and J shed 5 bases, with 9 bases lying between them. The CDR3 covers 13 residues. Germline V CDR1 and CDR2: LNHNV, YYDKDF (reference sequence). The CDR3 loop is CATSRVSRNEQYV. The CDR3 coding sequence is TGTGCCACCAGCAGAGTAAGCAGGAACGAGCAGTACGTC.

This chain uses TRBV7-3 with TRBJ1-2; D gene unclear. Trimming shortened V by 2 bases and J by 4 bases, and 11 bases separated the two germline ends. Germline CDR1 reads SGHTA; CDR2 reads FQGTGA. This CDR3 contains 14 residues. The CDR3 spells CASSLSAGPYGYTF. The DNA for the CDR3 is TGTGCCAGCAGCTTATCGGCGGGCCCCTATGGCTACACCTTC.